This T cell receptor beta chain comes out of a study of CD8 T cells in ankylosing spondylitis. With molecular barcodes, quantitative 5'-RACE was used to make the TCR beta libraries. TCRdb analysed the 5' RACE reads with MiXCR anew, one entry per CDR3 protein. Of roughly 140,000 distinct CDR3 sequences listed, approximately 48% are singletons. Study outcomes and limitations: Characteristic of ankylosing spondylitis blood, it appeared, was a TCR beta motif comprising about eight highly homologous variants. As for the disease-linked clones, they showed a CD8+ phenotype and occurred at relatively low frequencies in peripheral blood. Disease-associated clones were reportedly significantly overrepresented in matched ankylosing spondylitis synovial fluid.

To note about this clonotype: What it binds is unknown.

This CDR3 has 14 residues. Per germline, CDR1 MDHEN and CDR2 SYDVKM. J was trimmed by 0 bases and V by 7 bases; bases with no gene match: 6. Sequencing input: synovial fluid, either unsorted or a sorted T cell fraction (not recorded which). The receptor's source is a male donor with ankylosing spondylitis. The gene calls are TRBV28 and TRBJ2-7; 7 bases align to TRBD2. The CDR3 DNA sequence: TGTGCCAGCATGGAGCGGGGCCTCTCCTACGAGCAGTACTTC. Residues: CASMERGLSYEQYF.